This T cell receptor beta chain was recovered during a study of cytomegalovirus exposure and HLA in healthy donors (dated by TCRdb to about 2017). Context from the whole study: According to a later analysis, the approximately 120 validation repertoires were produced on the same platform as the approximately 600 repertoires of the first cohort. The study aimed to test whether cataloging public T cell receptors could reveal signatures of past pathogen exposure. Besides the first cohort of about 730 subjects, a separate validation cohort made up of some 110 different subjects was used. To predict cytomegalovirus infection status, the study combined high-throughput TCR immunosequencing, statistical association of individual TCRs with disease status, and machine learning. On the study overall, not on this receptor specifically: The validation cohort had no HLA typing available for a later analysis, so co-occurrence within that cohort was assessed over all 110 or so repertoires. In vitro tests confirmed that a few of the cytomegalovirus-associated TCR beta chains recognize cytomegalovirus antigens. The classifier was reported to diagnose cytomegalovirus status with high specificity and sensitivity in both the original cohort and the validation cohort. According to the authors, the approach could potentially be generalized to other disease states and immunological phenotypes. Across donors, most TCR sequences were observed very rarely, whereas some public TCRs were present in many individuals. A later analysis found that TCRs clustered in the first cohort also tended to co-occur in the 120 validation repertoires, with approximately 95% of cluster scores above 0. The study gave a list of about 160 TCR beta chains associated with cytomegalovirus.

Taken from the germline V gene (reference sequence), the CDR1 and CDR2 loops are MNHEY and SMNVEV. The trim is 3 bases for V and 4 bases for J, with a gap of 9 bases between the germline ends. From cysteine to phenylalanine, the CDR3 is 14 amino acids long. The sequence is cut down to CDR3 DNA, 42 bases in frame from base 1. Regarding this clone: The antigen it binds to is not known. Base qualities are missing; no much larger clone stands one base away.

Libraries came from the immunoSEQ multiplex PCR assay. Concerning the study's data processing: A statistical classification framework was developed to diagnose cytomegalovirus status using the catalog of TCR beta chain sequences. The table comes from immuneACCESS by way of TCRdb, which keeps in-frame sequences with V and J called. Part of the clones is missing from these tables; in studies checked, under half for an unresolved V gene and the rest for unknown reasons. The DNA was the basis for D and trimming; V, J and clone size are from that table. This sample lists roughly 190,000 clones; more than 75% were detected once. Around 7.2% of the sample is in the top ten clones. The donors were included in the validation cohort of 90 to 150 subjects, a group kept apart from the roughly 700-subject first cohort.

The chain uses TRBV27 and TRBJ1-4; the D region possibly corresponds to TRBD1 (5 bases align). The receptor was isolated from a man aged 25 to 45 in good health and CMV-seropositive. Source material: PBMCs. The CDR3 sequence is CASSFGTFNEKLFF. The DNA reads as follows: TGTGCCAGCAGTTTCGGGACCTTTAATGAAAAACTGTTTTTT.